Listed here is a single T cell receptor beta chain. Authors' processing steps: Amplification of reference gene primers provided the estimated nucleated cell counts. Clones were read by immunoSEQ multiplex PCR, and TCRdb kept only the in-frame ones, dropping some. The DNA gave D and trimming, while V, J and clone size come from that table. The data contain under 250,000 clones, 80% to 85% of them singletons. Trimming shortened V by 11 bases and J by 2 bases, and 19 bases separated the two germline ends. Germline CDR1 SEHNR, CDR2 FQNEAQ (reference sequence). The CDR3 length is 14 residues. This entry belongs to a study of blood T cell repertoires in COVID-19. Study context: COVID-19 samples, acute and convalescent, were from the United States, Italy and Spain.

The V gene is TRBV7-9, the J gene TRBJ2-7, with D perhaps matching TRBD2 (6 bases). The TCR sequence derives from a man between 50 and 59 years old with active or convalescent COVID-19. The source material was peripheral blood. CDR3 DNA: TGTGCCTCAGCACTAGGGACTGCGACCTACGAGCAGTACTTC. Encoded protein: CASALGTATYEQYF.